This TCR beta chain was found in a study of blood T cells in healthy people across ages. Alongside a J-beta primer mix, a sample-barcoded 5' primer served in a second PCR lasting about 7 to 12 cycles. TCRdb independently ran MiXCR on the 5' RACE reads; one entry per CDR3 protein. Among some 780,000 distinct CDR3 sequences listed, approximately 53% were seen once. Whole-study results and caveats: Older individuals had lower TCR beta diversity per million T cells (the decline was roughly linear).

About this clonotype: Its antigen remains unidentified. One end of the junction does not line up with germline, which may come from a read error.

CDR3 length: 15 residues. Per the germline V gene, CDR1 is MNHEY and CDR2 is SVGAGI. Total RNA extracted from each sample amounted to at least 6 micrograms. The TCR sequence derives from a man in his forties in good health. The sequenced material came from blood. The V and J genes are TRBV6-5 and TRBJ2-5, with 7 bases matching TRBD1. The CDR3 DNA follows: TGTGCCGGCAGGGAGACAAGGGGGCGACAAGAGACCCAGTACTTC. Its translation: CAGRETRGRQETQYF.